The next 9 T cell receptor beta chains were all read from a single sample in a study of regulatory T cells in long-lasting Graves disease. Library construction for TCR beta used iRepertoire HTBI primers and Arm-PCR of CDR3 regions. TCRdb reanalysed the multiplex PCR reads using MiXCR and keeps one entry per CDR3 protein. The sample shows some 500,000 distinct CDR3 sequences, roughly 14% of them seen only once. Time point of the sample: newly diagnosed GD, antithyroid drugs for less than 3 months. Preparation of the TCR library used RNA extracted from PBMCs. The data also belong to a second study, concerning T cells in Graves' hyperthyroidism and ophthalmopathy.

Source: peripheral blood mononuclear cells (PBMCs), taken at new diagnosis, from a patient treated with antithyroid drugs. Receptor source: a man aged 25 to 40 with Graves disease.

This clonotype was counted ten times or more. The chain uses TRBV12-3 or TRBV12-4 and TRBJ2-1; 7 bases are shared with TRBD1. V was pared by 5 bases and J by 10 bases, with 8 bases of the junction left unmatched. The CDR3 totals 13 residues. The CDR3 here is CASSADRAGEQFF. DNA of the CDR3: TGTGCCAGCAGTGCAGACAGGGCGGGCGAGCAGTTCTTC.

This clonotype has a count of ten or more. This chain uses TRBV7-2 with TRBJ1-2, with D tentatively TRBD1 (6 bases). The CDR3 contains 13 residues. V gave up 5 bases and J gave up 7 bases, with 14 bases separating them. Germline-derived CDR1 and CDR2 are SGHTA and FQGNSA. This CDR3 is CASSPQGLLGYTF. The CDR3 DNA reads as TGTGCCAGCAGCCCACAGGGTTTACTTGGCTACACCTTC.

The chain joins TRBV7-9 to TRBJ2-7; 10 bases map to TRBD2. V lost 5 bases, J lost 3 bases, and 10 bases stayed unmatched. Germline V gives CDR1 SEHNR, CDR2 FQNEAQ (reference sequence). The CDR3 has 16 residues. The CDR3 DNA follows: TGTGCCAGCAGCCCCCCACGCACTAGCGGGATCTACGAGCAGTACTTC. As protein: CASSPPRTSGIYEQYF.

The chain recombines TRBV4-1 with TRBJ1-5; D unresolved. V lost 3 bases, J lost 2 bases, and 17 bases lay in between. Germline CDR1 reads MGHRA; CDR2 reads YSYEKL. The CDR3 is 17 amino acids. In nucleotides, the CDR3 is TGCGCCAGCAGCCAGTACCGTGAAGGTCCTGGCAATCAGCCCCAGCATTTT. It translates to CASSQYREGPGNQPQHF.

The chain combines TRBV7-3 with TRBJ2-1; 10 nucleotides line up with TRBD2. CDR3 size: 15 residues. Germline assignment: CDR1 SGHTA and CDR2 FQGTGA. Trimming cost V 1 base and J 7 bases; bases outside gene matches: 4. Here the CDR3 reads CASSLIAGGHNEQFF. The CDR3 coding sequence is TGTGCCAGCAGCTTAATAGCGGGGGGCCATAATGAGCAGTTCTTC. The complete variable domain, with remaining parts taken from reference TRBV7-3 and TRBJ2-1, reads GAGVSQTPSNKVTEKGKYVELRCDPISGHTALYWYRQSLGQGPEFLIYFQGTGAADDSGLPNDRFFAVRPEGSVSTLKIQRTERGDSAVYLCASSLIAGGHNEQFFGPGTRLTVL.

This clonotype was counted ten times or more. This sequence joins TRBV10-1 and TRBJ2-5, with D possibly matching TRBD2 (6 bases). The germline V gene has CDR1 WNHNN and CDR2 SYGVQD (reference sequence). V was cut by 6 bases and J by 1 base, with 9 bases left in between. CDR3 length: 13 residues. Here the CDR3 DNA reads TGCGCCAGCAGGGGAGCGGGCCAAGAGACCCAGTACTTC. Translated, it gives CASRGAGQETQYF.

There are a few counts of this clonotype. The V gene is TRBV7-9, the J gene TRBJ1-2; the match to TRBD1 covers 9 bases. This CDR3 spans 15 amino acids. Trimming cost V 2 bases and J 8 bases; bases outside gene matches: 9. Germline V lookup: CDR1 SEHNR, CDR2 FQNEAQ (reference sequence). CDR3 DNA: TGTGCCAGCAGCTTAAACCCCGGGACAGGGCTAGGCTACACCTTC. Its protein product is CASSLNPGTGLGYTF.

This clonotype was counted ten times or more. The chain links TRBV7-2 to TRBJ1-5; 7 positions agree with TRBD1. Germline CDR1 and CDR2: SGHTA and FQGNSA. V shed 5 bases and J 5 bases; nucleotides not matched to a gene: 9. The CDR3 consists of 15 residues. The CDR3 region is CASSPRGGEYQPQHF. CDR3 nucleotide sequence: TGTGCCAGCAGCCCGAGAGGGGGCGAATATCAGCCCCAGCATTTT.

This clonotype occurred many times. This chain joins TRBV12-3 or TRBV12-4 and TRBJ1-2, with D possibly being TRBD1 (5 bases). The CDR3 spans 13 residues. The V end was cut by 5 bases, the J end by 4 bases, with 11 bases between. For the CDR3, the DNA is TGTGCCAGCAGTCCGAGGGGAATCTATGGCTACACCTTC. This gives the protein CASSPRGIYGYTF.